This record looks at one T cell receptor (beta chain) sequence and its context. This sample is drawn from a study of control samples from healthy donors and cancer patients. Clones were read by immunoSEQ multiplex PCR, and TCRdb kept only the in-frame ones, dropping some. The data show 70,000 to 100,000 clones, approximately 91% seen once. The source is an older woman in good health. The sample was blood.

This CDR3 reads CASSPSRGTGGGYTF. CDR3 DNA: TGTGCCAGCAGCCCCTCGCGGGGGACTGGTGGAGGCTACACCTTC. J is TRBJ1-2 and V is TRBV11-3; D possibly corresponds to TRBD1 (5 bases). Germline V lookup: CDR1 SGHNT, CDR2 YENEEA. The CDR3 extends over 15 amino acids. V was cut by 5 bases and J by 8 bases, with 21 bases left in between. The full variable domain, its missing parts supplied by reference TRBV11-3 and TRBJ1-2, is EAGVVQSPRYKIIEKKQPVAFWCNPISGHNTLYWYLQNLGQGPELLIRYENEEAVDDSQLPKDRFSAERLKGVDSTLKIQPAELGDSAVYLCASSPSRGTGGGYTFGSGTRLTVV.